Sequencing of this T cell receptor (beta chain) was carried out in a study of radiotherapy plus CTLA-4 blockade in lung cancer. The overall study: Of all patients, about 17% responded objectively and 25% to 40% showed disease control. Study findings and constraints: Early clonal dynamics of blood T cells, together with interferon-beta, were reported as the best response predictor. Clones derived from tumor TCRs expanded in blood after radiotherapy plus ipilimumab.

This clone was counted only a few times. Its specificity is not known. The assay was immunoSEQ multiplex PCR, and TCRdb's table has in-frame clones only and misses some. The table lists roughly 71,000 clones, around 82% of them singletons. Focal radiation with ipilimumab CTLA-4 blockade was given to patients with chemo-refractory metastatic non-small-cell lung cancer. Germline CDR1 SEHNR, CDR2 FQNEAQ (reference sequence). The CDR3 sequence is 14 residues long. V was clipped by 4 bases and J by 7 bases; unmatched bases: 7. This clonotype originated in a human donor with non-small cell lung cancer who had a complete response to radiotherapy plus ipilimumab. The genes are TRBV7-9 and TRBJ1-2; TRBD1 aligns across 9 bases. The sequencing used peripheral blood, collected from a patient treated with radiotherapy plus ipilimumab. The DNA for the CDR3 is TGTGCCAGCAGCTGGCCGGGACAGGGTAGTGGCTACACCTTC. It specifies CASSWPGQGSGYTF. The whole variable domain, remainder taken from reference TRBV7-9 and TRBJ1-2, is DTGVSQNPRHKITKRGQNVTFRCDPISEHNRLYWYRQTLGQGPEFLTYFQNEAQLEKSRLLSDRFSAERPKGSFSTLEIQRTEQGDSAMYLCASSWPGQGSGYTFGSGTRLTVV.